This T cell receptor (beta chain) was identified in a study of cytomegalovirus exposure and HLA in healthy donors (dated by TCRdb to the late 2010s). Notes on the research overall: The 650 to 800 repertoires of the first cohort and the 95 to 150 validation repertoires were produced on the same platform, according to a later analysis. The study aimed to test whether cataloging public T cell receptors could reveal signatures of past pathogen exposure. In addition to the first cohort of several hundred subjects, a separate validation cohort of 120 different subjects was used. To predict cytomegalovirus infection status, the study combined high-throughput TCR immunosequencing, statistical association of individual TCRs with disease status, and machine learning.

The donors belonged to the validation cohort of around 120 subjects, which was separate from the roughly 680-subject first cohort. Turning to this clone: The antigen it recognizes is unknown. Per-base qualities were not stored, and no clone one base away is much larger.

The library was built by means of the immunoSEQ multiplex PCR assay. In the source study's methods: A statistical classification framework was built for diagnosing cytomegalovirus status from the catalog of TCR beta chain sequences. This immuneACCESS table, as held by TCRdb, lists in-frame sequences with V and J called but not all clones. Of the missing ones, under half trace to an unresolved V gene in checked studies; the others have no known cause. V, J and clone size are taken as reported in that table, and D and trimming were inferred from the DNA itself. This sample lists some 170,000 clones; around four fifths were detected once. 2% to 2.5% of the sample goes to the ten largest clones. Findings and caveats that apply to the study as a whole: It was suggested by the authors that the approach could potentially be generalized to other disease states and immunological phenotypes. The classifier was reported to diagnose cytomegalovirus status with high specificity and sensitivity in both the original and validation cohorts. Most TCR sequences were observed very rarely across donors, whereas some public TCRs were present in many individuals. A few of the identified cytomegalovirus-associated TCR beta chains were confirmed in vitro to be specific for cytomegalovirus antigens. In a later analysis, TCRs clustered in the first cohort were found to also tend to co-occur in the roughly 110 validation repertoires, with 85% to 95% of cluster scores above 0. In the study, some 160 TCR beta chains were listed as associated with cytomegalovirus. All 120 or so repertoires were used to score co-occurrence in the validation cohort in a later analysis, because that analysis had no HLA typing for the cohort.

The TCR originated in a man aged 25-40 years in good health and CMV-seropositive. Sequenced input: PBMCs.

The DNA sequence reads TGCGCCAGCAGCCTTGGGATGCGGGGGCAATCAGATACGCAGTATTTT. Its protein is CASSLGMRGQSDTQYF. The rearrangement joined TRBV5-1 to TRBJ2-3, with TRBD2 as a weak D call on 7 bases. CDR1 and CDR2, looked up from the germline V gene, are SGHRS and YFSETQ. Deletion took 4 bases off V and 4 bases off J, with a span of 19 bases between the germline ends. Including the terminal cysteine and phenylalanine, the CDR3 comprises 16 residues. Just the 48-base CDR3 DNA is kept, in frame starting at base 1.